Shown below are 12 T cell receptor beta chains from a single sample sequenced in a study of CD8 T cells in Susac syndrome. Random hexamers were used to reverse transcribe roughly 0.5 to 1 ug of RNA. From the immunoSEQ multiplex PCR reads, TCRdb called clonotypes with MiXCR, one entry per CDR3 protein. The sample holds almost 450,000 distinct CDR3 sequences, roughly 85% seen once. The source material was CD8+ T cells from PBMCs. Source of these receptors: a human donor with multiple sclerosis.

The chain carries TRBV7-9 and TRBJ1-3; 8 nucleotides agree with TRBD1. The CDR3 is 16 residues long. V gave up 3 bases and J gave up 0 bases; unmatched junction bases: 4. From germline, CDR1 is SEHNR and CDR2 FQNEAQ (reference sequence). In nucleotides, the CDR3 is TGTGCCAGCAGCTTTGCGGGACAGGTCTCTGGAAACACCATATATTTT. Amino acid sequence: CASSFAGQVSGNTIYF.

The chain combines TRBV6-1 with TRBJ2-1, with 9 positions matching TRBD2. Germline V CDR1 and CDR2: MNHNS, SASEGT. This CDR3 has 15 amino acids. The J segment lost 2 bases and the V segment lost 2 bases, leaving 1 base of the junction unmatched. CDR3 protein: CASSELAGAYNEQFF. CDR3 bases: TGTGCCAGCAGTGAATTAGCGGGAGCCTACAATGAGCAGTTCTTC.

The chain is built from TRBV6-1 and TRBJ2-7; maybe TRBD2 (6 bases). The germline gives CDR1 MNHNS, CDR2 SASEGT. This CDR3 comprises 13 residues. The germline V and J ends were trimmed by 8 bases and 1 base, with 12 bases remaining between them. The CDR3 is CASGSGGSYEQYF. The CDR3 bases are TGTGCCAGCGGTTCCGGGGGATCCTACGAGCAGTACTTC.

The chain carries TRBV5-1 and TRBJ2-7; D gene uncertain. Between the trimmed V and J ends, which lost 7 bases and 6 bases, there was a span of 11 bases. The length of the CDR3 is 11 residues. Germline assignment: CDR1 SGHRS and CDR2 YFSETQ. In DNA form, the CDR3 reads TGCGCCAGCCAAGACGGCATCGAGCAGTACTTC. Amino acids: CASQDGIEQYF.

The chain has TRBV6-5 and TRBJ2-7; 8 bases match TRBD2. Germline V lookup: CDR1 MNHEY, CDR2 SVGAGI. J lost 3 bases, V lost 5 bases, and 6 bases had no gene match. The CDR3 sequence is 14 residues long. DNA of the CDR3: TGTGCCAGCAGTGCCGGGGCGGGAGGCTACGAGCAGTACTTC. This gives the protein CASSAGAGGYEQYF.

The rearrangement uses TRBV3-1 and TRBJ2-7, with no clear D. CDR3 length: 14 residues. Germline-derived CDR1 and CDR2 are LGHDT and YNNKEL (reference sequence). Trimming took 3 bases from V and 2 from J, leaving 11 bases between them. CDR3 loop: CASSQDLTTYEQYF. DNA of the CDR3: TGTGCCAGCAGCCAGGACCTCACTACCTACGAGCAGTACTTC.

Only a few counts were recorded for this clonotype. Here the CDR3 reads CASSYSYIQGADTEAFF. CDR3 bases: TGTGCCAGCAGTTACTCTTATATACAGGGGGCTGACACTGAAGCTTTCTTT. The V and J genes are TRBV6-5 and TRBJ1-1; the match to TRBD1 covers 9 bases. This CDR3 spans 17 amino acids. V dropped 0 bases and J dropped 3; count of bases not matched to a gene: 8. CDR1 is MNHEY and CDR2 is SVGAGI in the germline V gene.

The chain couples TRBV6-1 to TRBJ1-5; D possibly corresponds to TRBD1 (5 bases). This CDR3 comprises 14 residues. V lost 7 bases to trimming and J lost 6 bases, with 16 bases between them. Germline V gene data show CDR1 as MNHNS and CDR2 as SASEGT. In DNA, the CDR3 is TGTGCCAGCACCTACGAAGGGGCCGGTCAGCCCCAGCATTTT. Translation gives CASTYEGAGQPQHF.

The gene calls are TRBV14 and TRBJ1-2; TRBD1 aligns across 11 bases. The germline CDR1 and CDR2 sequences are SGHDN and FVKESK. The CDR3 runs 14 residues. Losses at the gene ends were 4 bases for V and 6 bases for J; bases not matched to a gene: 4. CDR3 residues: CASSPGQGVDGYTF. CDR3 coding DNA: TGTGCCAGCAGCCCGGGACAGGGGGTGGATGGCTACACCTTC.

This sequence joins TRBV6-1 and TRBJ2-7; tentative D call: TRBD2 (7 bases). CDR1 and CDR2 (germline): MNHNS, SASEGT. The V end lost 1 base, the J end lost 0 bases, and 10 bases lay between the germline ends. This CDR3 contains 15 residues. As DNA, the CDR3 is TGTGCCAGCAGTGAAGAGGGGGGGAGCTCCTACGAGCAGTACTTC. This encodes CASSEEGGSSYEQYF.

The J gene is TRBJ2-1, the V gene TRBV20-1; 8 bases are a match to TRBD2. Looked up from germline, CDR1 is DFQATT and CDR2 is SNEGSKA (reference sequence). This CDR3 spans 15 amino acids. V dropped 3 bases and J dropped 2; count of bases not matched to a gene: 6. The CDR3 bases are TGCAGTGCTAGGAACCTAGCGGGTACCTACAATGAGCAGTTCTTC. Encoded protein: CSARNLAGTYNEQFF.

V usage is TRBV30 and J usage is TRBJ1-1, with D perhaps matching TRBD1 (6 bases). This CDR3 has 15 residues. Germline assignment: CDR1 GTSNPN and CDR2 SVGIG (reference sequence). Trimming left V 0 bases short and J 0 bases short, with 11 bases between. CDR3 sequence (DNA): TGTGCCTGGAGTGTGGGGGGCTACATGAACACTGAAGCTTTCTTT. This sequence encodes CAWSVGGYMNTEAFF.